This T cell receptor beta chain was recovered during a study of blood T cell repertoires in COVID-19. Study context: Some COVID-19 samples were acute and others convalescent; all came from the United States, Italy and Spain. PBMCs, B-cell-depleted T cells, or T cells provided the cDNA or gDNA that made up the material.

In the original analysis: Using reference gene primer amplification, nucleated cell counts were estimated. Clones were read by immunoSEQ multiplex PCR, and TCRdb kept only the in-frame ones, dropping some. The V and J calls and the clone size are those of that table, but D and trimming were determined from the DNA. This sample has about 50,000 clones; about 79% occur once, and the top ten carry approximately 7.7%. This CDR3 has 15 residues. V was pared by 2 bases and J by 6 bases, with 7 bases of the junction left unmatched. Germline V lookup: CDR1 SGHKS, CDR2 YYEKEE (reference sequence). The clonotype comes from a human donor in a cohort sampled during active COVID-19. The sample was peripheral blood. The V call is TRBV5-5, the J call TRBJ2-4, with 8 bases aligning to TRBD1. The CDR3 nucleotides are TGTGCCAGCAGCTTCAGGTTTACAGGGGGAAACATTCAGTACTTC. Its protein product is CASSFRFTGGNIQYF.